The rows below give T cell receptor beta chains drawn from one sample of a study of blood T cell repertoires in COVID-19. Profiled with immunoSEQ multiplex PCR; TCRdb holds only in-frame clones, not every one. The sample shows some 250,000 clones, 75% to 90% of them seen only once. Sequencing input: peripheral blood. Receptors originate from a man aged 25 to 40 with active or convalescent COVID-19. CDR3s include the opening cysteine and the closing phenylalanine or tryptophan. D genes are given only for firm matches. A clone size is listed for some rows: how often the clone was seen (once, few, many), or a class if it is expanded.

size: .; V: TRBV18; D: .; J: TRBJ1-4; DNA: TGTGCCAGCTCACCCCCGGATCGGGTGGGTGAAAAACTGTTTTTT; CDR3: CASSPPDRVGEKLFF
size: .; V: TRBV10-1; D: .; J: TRBJ2-7; DNA: TGCGCCAGCAGGCCCAGGCGCGAGCAGTACTTC; CDR3: CASRPRREQYF
size: .; V: TRBV6-2/TRBV6-3; D: TRBD2; J: TRBJ2-3; DNA: TGTGCCAGCAGTTCCTTCGAGCGGGGGGCCTCTACAGATACGCAGTATTTT; CDR3: CASSSFERGASTDTQYF
size: .; V: TRBV9; D: .; J: TRBJ2-1; DNA: TGTGCCAGCAAACTGGAGCAGTTCTTC; CDR3: CASKLEQFF
size: .; V: TRBV5-4; D: TRBD2; J: TRBJ2-3; DNA: TGTGCCAGCAGGACCGGGACTAGCAGACCAGATACGCAGTATTTT; CDR3: CASRTGTSRPDTQYF
size: .; V: TRBV4-1; D: .; J: TRBJ1-1; DNA: TGCGCCAGCAGCCAAGATAACAGCATGAACACTGAAGCTTTCTTT; CDR3: CASSQDNSMNTEAFF
size: .; V: TRBV5-1; D: TRBD2; J: TRBJ2-5; DNA: TGCGCCAGCAGCTTGTTTGCGCGGGGGGGCTTAGAGACCCAGTACTTC; CDR3: CASSLFARGGLETQYF
size: once; V: TRBV3-1/TRBV3-2; D: .; J: TRBJ1-2; DNA: TGTGCCAGCAGCCAAGATTCGAGAGCCCCCGTGAGTACCGATGGCTACACCTTC; CDR3: CASSQDSRAPVSTDGYTF
size: few; V: TRBV9; D: .; J: TRBJ1-2; DNA: TGTGCCAGCAGCGTAGGATCGGGGATGGGTTCCGGCTACACCTTC; CDR3: CASSVGSGMGSGYTF
size: .; V: TRBV4-1; D: .; J: TRBJ1-5; DNA: TGCGCCAGCAGCCAATACGGACATGCAGATCAGCCCCAGCATTTT; CDR3: CASSQYGHADQPQHF
size: .; V: TRBV4-3; D: .; J: TRBJ2-7; DNA: TGCGCCAGCAGCCAAGACCCCAGGGCAAGCGAGCAGTACTTC; CDR3: CASSQDPRASEQYF
size: .; V: TRBV19; D: TRBD2; J: TRBJ2-3; DNA: TGTGCCAGCAGCCCTCAGCGGCGGGGGACCACAGATACGCAGTATTTT; CDR3: CASSPQRRGTTDTQYF
size: .; V: TRBV9; D: TRBD2; J: TRBJ2-3; DNA: TGTGCCAGCAGCGTAGCGGCTAGCGGGGTAGTCACAGATACGCAGTATTTT; CDR3: CASSVAASGVVTDTQYF
size: .; V: TRBV11-2; D: .; J: TRBJ1-1; DNA: TGTGCCAGCTGTCGGGGGGGGAACACTGAAGCTTTCTTT; CDR3: CASCRGGNTEAFF
size: .; V: TRBV25-1; D: TRBD2; J: TRBJ2-3; DNA: TGTGCCAGCAGTGCAGCGGGGGCACCGAACACAGATACGCAGTATTTT; CDR3: CASSAAGAPNTDTQYF
size: .; V: TRBV19; D: .; J: TRBJ1-2; DNA: TGTGCCAGTAGTATAGCGGGTTTTAATGGGGCGACCATCTATGGCTACACCTTC; CDR3: CASSIAGFNGATIYGYTF
size: .; V: TRBV2; D: TRBD1; J: TRBJ1-1; DNA: TGTGCCAGCAGTGTAGACAGGGGGACTGAAGCTTTCTTT; CDR3: CASSVDRGTEAFF
size: .; V: TRBV5-5; D: TRBD1; J: TRBJ1-2; DNA: TGTGCCAGCAGACAGGGGGCCCACCTCAACTATGGCTACACCTTC; CDR3: CASRQGAHLNYGYTF
size: once; V: TRBV2; D: .; J: TRBJ1-2; DNA: TGTGCCAGCAGTGTTAACAGGGACTATGGCTACACCTTC; CDR3: CASSVNRDYGYTF
size: few; V: TRBV11-2; D: TRBD1; J: TRBJ2-2; DNA: TGTGCCAGCAGCCCTACCCGACAGGGGGCGCGGGGAAGCACCGGGGAGCTGTTTTTT; CDR3: CASSPTRQGARGSTGELFF
size: .; V: TRBV5-1; D: .; J: TRBJ2-5; DNA: TGCGCCAGCAGCTTGGCAGTATACCAAGAGACCCAGTACTTC; CDR3: CASSLAVYQETQYF
size: .; V: TRBV2; D: .; J: TRBJ1-3; DNA: TGTGCCAGCAGTCCCTTCGGGGGGGCGAACTCTGGAAACACCATATATTTT; CDR3: CASSPFGGANSGNTIYF
size: .; V: TRBV7-8; D: TRBD2; J: TRBJ2-2; DNA: TGTGCCAGCAGCTCGGGACTAGCGGGGGCCAAAAACACCGGGGAGCTGTTTTTT; CDR3: CASSSGLAGAKNTGELFF
size: .; V: TRBV5-1; D: TRBD2; J: TRBJ2-3; DNA: TGCGCCAGCAGCTTGTTTACTAGCGGGGGGGCCAATACGCAGTATTTT; CDR3: CASSLFTSGGANTQYF
size: once; V: TRBV12-3/TRBV12-4; D: TRBD1; J: TRBJ1-1; DNA: TGTGCCAGCCAAGGGGGCATGAACACTGAAGCTTTCTTT; CDR3: CASQGGMNTEAFF
size: .; V: TRBV19; D: .; J: TRBJ2-3; DNA: TGTGCCAGTAGTAGGGGGGGGCCAGCTTCGGGTACAGATACGCAGTATTTT; CDR3: CASSRGGPASGTDTQYF
size: .; V: TRBV21-1; D: .; J: TRBJ1-3; DNA: TGTGCCAGCAGCAAAGACAACCCTAGCAGCAATCCGGTGATGGGCTCTGGAAACACCATATATTTT; CDR3: CASSKDNPSSNPVMGSGNTIYF
size: .; V: TRBV6-2/TRBV6-3; D: TRBD2; J: TRBJ2-2; DNA: TGTGCCAGCAGTTTAAAGCGGGGGGGCACCACCGGGGAGCTGTTTTTT; CDR3: CASSLKRGGTTGELFF
size: .; V: TRBV4-1; D: TRBD2; J: TRBJ2-3; DNA: TGCGCCAGCAGCCAAGCCCGAGCGGGGGGGCCAGATACGCAGTATTTT; CDR3: CASSQARAGGPDTQYF
size: .; V: TRBV4-2; D: TRBD2; J: TRBJ2-3; DNA: TGTGCCAGCAGCCCGAGCGGGGGGCCCGCAGATACGCAGTATTTT; CDR3: CASSPSGGPADTQYF
size: .; V: TRBV7-8; D: .; J: TRBJ2-4; DNA: TGTGCCAGCCGGGGTGGGATGGAACCCGGGGCCAAAAACATTCAGTACTTC; CDR3: CASRGGMEPGAKNIQYF
size: .; V: TRBV19; D: TRBD2; J: TRBJ2-2; DNA: TGTGCCAGTAGTACTAGCGGGGGTTCCATAAGGGAGCTGTTTTTT; CDR3: CASSTSGGSIRELFF
size: .; V: TRBV19; D: TRBD1; J: TRBJ1-1; DNA: TGTGCCAGTAGTCCGGGACAGATCACTGAAGCTTTCTTT; CDR3: CASSPGQITEAFF
size: .; V: TRBV29-1; D: .; J: TRBJ2-5; DNA: TGCAGCGAGAGATCGGGTAACCAAGAGACCCAGTACTTC; CDR3: CSERSGNQETQYF
size: .; V: TRBV6-5; D: .; J: TRBJ2-5; DNA: TGTGCCAGCTCCGAGCCAGGGGTTGGGGAGACCCAGTACTTC; CDR3: CASSEPGVGETQYF
size: .; V: TRBV2; D: .; J: TRBJ1-2; DNA: TGTGCCAGCAGTGATCAGTATGGCTACACCTTC; CDR3: CASSDQYGYTF
size: .; V: TRBV6-6; D: TRBD2; J: TRBJ2-1; DNA: TGTGCCACCCAACTAGCGGGGGGGTATGAGCAGTTCTTC; CDR3: CATQLAGGYEQFF
size: .; V: TRBV6-2/TRBV6-3; D: TRBD1; J: TRBJ1-2; DNA: TGTGCCAGCAGCCTACCCAGGACAGGGGTGGGCTACACCTTC; CDR3: CASSLPRTGVGYTF
size: .; V: TRBV18; D: .; J: TRBJ1-1; DNA: TGTGCCAGCTCACCACCGCTTATTAGGGGTCGGAACACTGAAGCTTTCTTT; CDR3: CASSPPLIRGRNTEAFF
size: .; V: TRBV15; D: .; J: TRBJ1-1; DNA: TGTGCCACCAGCAGAGTTCCCCGGCAGGGCACTGAAGCTTTCTTT; CDR3: CATSRVPRQGTEAFF
size: few; V: TRBV7-3; D: .; J: TRBJ2-1; DNA: TGTGCCAGCAGCTCCACCTACAATGAGCAGTTCTTC; CDR3: CASSSTYNEQFF
size: few; V: TRBV12-2; D: .; J: TRBJ2-1; DNA: TGTGCAAGTCGCTTGCCCCTAGCGGGGGGATCCTACAATGAGCAGTTCTTC; CDR3: CASRLPLAGGSYNEQFF
size: .; V: TRBV7-9; D: .; J: TRBJ2-7; DNA: TGTGCCAGCAGCTTAGTGGCCAGCTACGAGCAGTACTTC; CDR3: CASSLVASYEQYF
size: .; V: TRBV15; D: .; J: TRBJ2-5; DNA: TGTGCCACCAGCAGAGATCTTAACCAGTACTTC; CDR3: CATSRDLNQYF
size: .; V: TRBV5-4; D: .; J: TRBJ2-4; DNA: TGTGCCAGCAGCTCTAGTCCCGAAAACATTCAGTACTTC; CDR3: CASSSSPENIQYF
size: .; V: TRBV7-9; D: .; J: TRBJ1-2; DNA: TGTGCCAGCAGCTTAGCCGGGGAGCCTAACTATGGCTACACCTTC; CDR3: CASSLAGEPNYGYTF
size: .; V: TRBV21-1; D: .; J: TRBJ2-5; DNA: TGTGGCCAGCGGGGGTGCGCCCGGGAGACCCAGTACTTC; CDR3: CGQRGCARETQYF